The 24 T cell receptor beta chains reported below all come from one sample, sequenced in a study of blood T cells in healthy people across ages. A second about 6 to 11 cycle PCR used barcoded and J-beta primers. TCRdb called the 5' RACE reads again in MiXCR, with one record for every CDR3 protein. The data contain about 570,000 distinct CDR3 sequences, 25% to 30% of them singletons. The specimen sequenced was blood. Receptor source: a woman in her seventies in good health.

The chain employs TRBV4-2 and TRBJ2-7, with no clear D. The V and J ends lost 0 bases and 3 bases respectively, with 9 bases between them. CDR3 length: 14 residues. Germline CDR1 and CDR2: LGHNA and YNFKEQ. In DNA, the CDR3 is TGTGCCAGCAGCCAAGAGCGGAGTTACTACGAGCAGTACTTC. It translates to CASSQERSYYEQYF.

V is TRBV27 and J is TRBJ2-6; no clear D gene. Germline V gene data show CDR1 as MNHEY and CDR2 as SMNVEV (reference sequence). This CDR3 region has 13 residues. Trimming stripped 3 bases from V and 5 bases from J, with 5 bases between. The CDR3 spells CASSLNWANVLTF. CDR3 nucleotide sequence: TGTGCCAGCAGTTTGAATTGGGCCAACGTCCTGACTTTC. Supplemented by reference TRBV27 and TRBJ2-6, the full variable domain reads EAQVTQNPRYLITVTGKKLTVTCSQNMNHEYMSWYRQDPGLGLRQIYYSMNVEVTDKGDVPEGYKVSRKEKRNFPLILESPSPNQTSLYFCASSLNWANVLTFGAGSRLTVL.

J is TRBJ2-5 and V is TRBV12-3 or TRBV12-4; 7 bases match TRBD1. V shed 2 bases and J 5 bases; nucleotides not matched to a gene: 5. This CDR3 has 14 amino acids. The CDR3 sequence is CASSLRSTGETQYF. Written as DNA, the CDR3 is TGTGCCAGCAGTTTAAGGTCGACAGGGGAGACCCAGTACTTC.

This clonotype showed up just a few times. The gene calls are TRBV6-5 and TRBJ1-4; 9 bases map to TRBD1. The germline V gene encodes CDR1 MNHEY and CDR2 SVGAGI. V was clipped by 6 bases and J by 7 bases; unmatched bases: 6. The CDR3 loop spans 14 amino acids. The CDR3 region is CASRRKTGGEKLFF. The CDR3 DNA reads TGTGCCAGCAGGAGAAAGACAGGGGGTGAAAAACTGTTTTTT.

This clonotype has only a few counts. The chain couples TRBV29-1 to TRBJ1-3; the D is unclear. Germline V gene lookup returns CDR1 SQVTM and CDR2 ANQGSEA. CDR3 length: 11 residues. V dropped 3 bases and J dropped 4 bases, with 4 bases sitting between them. In DNA, the CDR3 is TGCAGCGTTGACGGGGGAAACACCATATATTTT. Translated: CSVDGGNTIYF.

The sample holds a few counts of this clonotype. The chain joins TRBV27 to TRBJ1-2; no reliable D call. Germline V gene lookup returns CDR1 MNHEY and CDR2 SMNVEV (reference sequence). Trimming stripped 8 bases from V and 2 bases from J, with 15 bases between. The CDR3 length is 14 residues. CDR3 loop: CASALKSGNYGYTF. The DNA of the CDR3 is TGTGCCAGCGCTCTGAAGTCGGGGAACTATGGCTACACCTTC.

This clonotype was seen more than once but under ten times. The V gene is TRBV9, the J gene TRBJ2-3; no clear D. The CDR3 totals 15 residues. The V gene lost 0 bases and the J gene lost 2 bases, with 10 bases spanning the gap. Germline CDR1 and CDR2: SGDLS and YYNGEE. The CDR3 region is CASSVVGQYTDTQYF. CDR3 nucleotide sequence: TGTGCCAGCAGCGTAGTGGGTCAGTACACAGATACGCAGTATTTT.

The genes are TRBV10-3 and TRBJ2-5, with 10 bases identical to TRBD1. The closer fit of TRBJ2-7 to the DNA end suggests the J call may be wrong. This CDR3 is 13 amino acids long. Looked up from germline, CDR1 is ENHRY and CDR2 is SYGVKD. The CDR3 region is CAIGGTGAYEQYF. The CDR3 DNA reads as TGTGCCATCGGGGGGACAGGGGCATACGAGCAGTACTTC.

The V and J genes are TRBV4-2 and TRBJ2-5, with D possibly matching TRBD1 (6 bases). The CDR3 totals 18 residues. Germline assignment: CDR1 LGHNA and CDR2 YNFKEQ. V lost 4 bases, J lost 0 bases, and 21 bases lay in between. DNA for the CDR3: TGTGCCAGCAGCCGCAGACTGACAGGCTCCTCGTACCAAGAGACCCAGTACTTC. Amino acid sequence: CASSRRLTGSSYQETQYF.

This clonotype was picked up a small number of times. The chain links TRBV7-3 to TRBJ2-5; the D gene could be TRBD1 or TRBD2 (7 bases each). The J call is in doubt because the DNA end fits TRBJ2-1 better. The CDR3 has 13 amino acids. Germline V lookup: CDR1 SGHTA, CDR2 FQGTGA. CDR3 residues: CASSRPGGDEQFF. The CDR3 DNA reads TGTGCCAGCAGCCGCCCAGGGGGGGATGAGCAGTTCTTC.

There are a few counts of this clonotype. This chain joins TRBV27 and TRBJ2-6; D is unclear. The germline V gene has CDR1 MNHEY and CDR2 SMNVEV (reference sequence). V lost 6 bases to trimming and J lost 1 base, with 7 bases between them. This CDR3 region has 14 residues. The CDR3 loop is CASRPRSGANVLTF. The DNA of the CDR3 is TGTGCCAGCAGGCCCCGATCTGGGGCCAACGTCCTGACTTTC. The whole variable domain, filled in from reference TRBV27 and TRBJ2-6, reads EAQVTQNPRYLITVTGKKLTVTCSQNMNHEYMSWYRQDPGLGLRQIYYSMNVEVTDKGDVPEGYKVSRKEKRNFPLILESPSPNQTSLYFCASRPRSGANVLTFGAGSRLTVL.

The V gene is TRBV4-3, the J gene TRBJ1-4; D gene ambiguous. The germline CDR1 and CDR2 sequences are LGHNA and YSLEER. V lost 1 base, J lost 3 bases, and 9 bases lay in between. There are 15 residues in the CDR3. CDR3 sequence: CASSQGTEANEKLFF. Written as DNA, the CDR3 is TGCGCCAGCAGCCAAGGGACTGAAGCTAATGAAAAACTGTTTTTT.

This clonotype was observed a few times. The V call is TRBV29-1, the J call TRBJ1-2; no clear D. V was pared by 4 bases and J by 0 bases, with 6 bases between. The CDR3 loop spans 12 amino acids. In germline, CDR1 is SQVTM, CDR2 ANQGSEA. The CDR3 DNA reads TGCAGCGTTGCGGTCGCTAACTATGGCTACACCTTC. Translated, it gives CSVAVANYGYTF.

The chain joins TRBV12-3 or TRBV12-4 to TRBJ1-1; 9 nucleotides align to TRBD1. This CDR3 is 14 amino acids long. The trim removed 10 bases at V and 5 bases at J, leaving 11 bases unmatched. The CDR3 sequence is CATYRQGGRTEAFF. The CDR3, as DNA: TGTGCCACCTATCGACAGGGGGGGAGGACTGAAGCTTTCTTT.

This clonotype came up a few times. The CDR3 loop reads CASSVTRDPYGYTF. The CDR3 DNA is TGTGCCAGTAGTGTAACCAGGGATCCTTATGGCTACACCTTC. The V gene is TRBV19, the J gene TRBJ1-2; D possibly corresponds to TRBD1 (5 bases). The CDR3 is 14 residues long. Trimming removed 5 bases at V and 5 bases at J, with 15 bases between. Germline CDR1 reads LNHDA; CDR2 reads SQIVND (reference sequence).

The J gene is TRBJ1-6, the V gene TRBV15; 7 bases are shared with TRBD1. CDR1 LNHNV and CDR2 YYDKDF come from the germline V gene (reference sequence). The CDR3 totals 17 residues. J gave up 10 bases and V 0 bases, and 12 bases lay outside the gene matches. The CDR3 is CATSRDHMDRSYSPLHF. CDR3 DNA sequence: TGTGCCACCAGCAGAGATCATATGGACAGGTCGTACTCACCCCTCCACTTT.

This chain links TRBV7-9 with TRBJ1-6, with 7 nucleotides matching TRBD1. CDR3 length: 13 amino acids. Germline values: CDR1 SEHNR, CDR2 FQNEAQ (reference sequence). The J segment lost 10 bases and the V segment lost 4 bases, leaving 4 bases of the junction unmatched. The CDR3 loop is CASSYTGESPLHF. In nucleotides, the CDR3 is TGTGCCAGCAGCTATACAGGGGAATCACCCCTCCACTTT.

This clonotype was found a few times. V usage is TRBV7-3 and J usage is TRBJ2-1; D uncertain. Germline loops: CDR1 SGHTA, CDR2 FQGTGA. Trimming left V 6 bases short and J 4 bases short, with 13 bases between. This CDR3 contains 14 residues. The CDR3 region has the DNA TGTGCCAGCAGTGACCTAGGCCCATACAATGAGCAGTTCTTC. Amino acids: CASSDLGPYNEQFF. Full variable domain (missing parts from reference TRBV7-3 and TRBJ2-1): GAGVSQTPSNKVTEKGKYVELRCDPISGHTALYWYRQSLGQGPEFLIYFQGTGAADDSGLPNDRFFAVRPEGSVSTLKIQRTERGDSAVYLCASSDLGPYNEQFFGPGTRLTVL.

This clonotype came up a few times. The chain recombines TRBV12-3 or TRBV12-4 with TRBJ1-2; D uncertain. The CDR3 runs to 13 residues. V dropped 6 bases and J dropped 4 bases, with 12 bases sitting between them. CDR3 coding DNA: TGTGCCAGCAGCTTTCCCTTTCTCTATGGCTACACCTTC. Encoded protein: CASSFPFLYGYTF.

The chain combines TRBV20-1 with TRBJ2-5; D unresolved. In germline, CDR1 is DFQATT, CDR2 SNEGSKA (reference sequence). V was clipped by 2 bases and J by 6 bases, with 16 bases between them. The CDR3 consists of 14 residues. The CDR3 spells CSARSSLPIQTQYF. Written as DNA, the CDR3 is TGCAGTGCTAGAAGTAGCCTCCCAATACAGACCCAGTACTTC.

This clonotype was picked up a small number of times. The V gene is TRBV12-3 or TRBV12-4, the J gene TRBJ2-1; no reliable D call. V was pared by 3 bases and J by 4 bases, with 7 bases between. CDR3 size: 13 residues. This CDR3 reads CASSLLTYNEQFF. The CDR3 nucleotides are TGTGCCAGCAGTTTGCTGACTTACAATGAGCAGTTCTTC.

This clonotype was seen only a few times. The chain has TRBV7-2 and TRBJ2-1; 15 bases agree with TRBD2. CDR1 and CDR2 (germline): SGHTA, FQGNSA. The CDR3 sequence is 17 residues long. With V trimmed by 4 bases and J by 7 bases, 8 bases remained unmatched. CDR3 coding DNA: TGTGCCAGCAGCTCGTGGACTAGCGGGGGGGCGAGAAATGAGCAGTTCTTC. It yields the protein CASSSWTSGGARNEQFF.

This clonotype came up many times. The J gene is TRBJ2-1, the V gene TRBV12-3 or TRBV12-4; TRBD1 aligns across 8 bases. V was pared by 5 bases and J by 8 bases, with 8 bases of the junction left unmatched. There are 14 residues in the CDR3. Here the CDR3 reads CASSRTGLSHEQFF. The CDR3 DNA reads as TGTGCCAGCAGTCGGACAGGGTTAAGCCATGAGCAGTTCTTC.

The gene calls are TRBV12-3 or TRBV12-4 and TRBJ1-6, with D perhaps matching TRBD1 (5 bases). The CDR3 extends over 15 amino acids. The V end was cut by 6 bases, the J end by 14 bases, with 23 bases between. The DNA of the CDR3 is TGTGCCAGCAGCCCCCCCGGACACGGGGTCGTGACCCTCCACTTT. Amino acid sequence: CASSPPGHGVVTLHF.